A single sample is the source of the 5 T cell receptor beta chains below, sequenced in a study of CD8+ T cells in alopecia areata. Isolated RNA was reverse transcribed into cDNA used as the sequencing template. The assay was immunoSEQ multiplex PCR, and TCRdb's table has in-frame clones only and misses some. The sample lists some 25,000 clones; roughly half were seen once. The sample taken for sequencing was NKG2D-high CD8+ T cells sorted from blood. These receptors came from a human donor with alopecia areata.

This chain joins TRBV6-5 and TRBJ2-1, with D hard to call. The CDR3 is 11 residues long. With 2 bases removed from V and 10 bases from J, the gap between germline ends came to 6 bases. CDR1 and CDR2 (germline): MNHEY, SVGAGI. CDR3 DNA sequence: TGTGCCAGCAGTTACGGGGAAGAGCAGTTCTTC. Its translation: CASSYGEEQFF.

This CDR3 reads CASSWESFGSHYGYTF. In DNA form, the CDR3 reads TGCGCCAGCAGCTGGGAGAGCTTTGGGTCCCACTATGGCTACACCTTC. The V call is TRBV5-1, the J call TRBJ1-2; no clear D. The CDR3 runs to 16 residues. CDR1 is SGHRS and CDR2 is YFSETQ in the germline V gene. V was pared by 3 bases and J by 3 bases, with 18 bases between. The full variable domain, with the rest looked up from reference TRBV5-1 and TRBJ1-2, is KAGVTQTPRYLIKTRGQQVTLSCSPISGHRSVSWYQQTPGQGLQFLFEYFSETQRNKGNFPGRFSGRQFSNSRSEMNVSTLELGDSALYLCASSWESFGSHYGYTFGSGTRLTVV.

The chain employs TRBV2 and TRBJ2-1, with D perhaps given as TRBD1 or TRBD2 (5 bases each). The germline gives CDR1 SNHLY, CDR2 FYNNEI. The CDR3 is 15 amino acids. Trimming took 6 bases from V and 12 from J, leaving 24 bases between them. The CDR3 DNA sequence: TGTGCCAGCAGGGTGGGTACCGGGGCAGCCGGTCTGCAGTTCTTC. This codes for CASRVGTGAAGLQFF.

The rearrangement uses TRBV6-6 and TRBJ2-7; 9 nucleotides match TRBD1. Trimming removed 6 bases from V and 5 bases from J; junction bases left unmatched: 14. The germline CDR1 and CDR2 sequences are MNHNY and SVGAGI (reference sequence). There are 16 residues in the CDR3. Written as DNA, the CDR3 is TGTGCCAGCAGCGGCGCCCGGGACAGGGTGTTGGACGAGCAGTACTTC. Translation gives CASSGARDRVLDEQYF.

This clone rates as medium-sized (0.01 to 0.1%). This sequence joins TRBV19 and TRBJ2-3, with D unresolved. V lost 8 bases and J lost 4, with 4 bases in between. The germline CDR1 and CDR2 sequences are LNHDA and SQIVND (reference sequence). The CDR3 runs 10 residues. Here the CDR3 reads CASEADTQYF. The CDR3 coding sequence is TGTGCCAGTGAGGCAGATACGCAGTATTTT.